The present entry profiles one T cell receptor (beta chain) with its context. This sample is part of a study of blood T cell repertoires in COVID-19. Study-level background: Samples of COVID-19 (acute and convalescent) were obtained from the United States, Italy and Spain. PBMCs, B-cell-depleted T cells, or T cells were the source of the cDNA or gDNA that made up the material.

Measured with immunoSEQ multiplex PCR; TCRdb has only the in-frame clones, and not every one. The sample has 90,000 to 100,000 clones, approximately 88% seen once. The V segment lost 5 bases and the J segment 2 bases; nucleotides outside the gene matches: 5. Germline V CDR1 and CDR2: SGDLS, YYNGEE. This CDR3 region has 15 residues. The clonotype comes from a woman in her sixties or seventies with acute or convalescent COVID-19. The gene calls are TRBV9 and TRBJ2-2; 8 bases align to TRBD1. What was sequenced was peripheral blood. This CDR3 reads CASSRTGPNTGELFF. The CDR3 coding sequence is TGTGCCAGCAGTCGGACAGGGCCAAACACCGGGGAGCTGTTTTTT. The variable domain in full, completed from reference TRBV9 and TRBJ2-2, reads DSGVTQTPKHLITATGQRVTLRCSPRSGDLSVYWYQQSLDQGLQFLIQYYNGEERAKGNILERFSAQQFPDLHSELNLSSLELGDSALYFCASSRTGPNTGELFFGEGSRLTVL.